This T cell receptor beta chain was profiled in a study of cytomegalovirus exposure and HLA in healthy donors. Findings of the study overall: Most sequenced TCRs were rare (though some public TCRs occurred in many donors). Clusters of TCRs from the first cohort tended to co-occur in the roughly 120 validation repertoires (as a later analysis found). The listing of 150 to 200 TCR beta chains classed them as cytomegalovirus-associated.

On this clone: What it binds is unknown.

The length of the CDR3 is 13 residues. V shed 6 bases, J shed 3 bases, and the junction held 1 base outside the gene matches. The germline V gene encodes CDR1 MNHEY and CDR2 SVGAGI. Some clones are missing from TCRdb's copy, which holds only in-frame ones; the method was immunoSEQ multiplex PCR. The table lists over 60,000 clones, over 95% of them singletons. Among the 110 or so subjects of the validation cohort, separate from the approximately 660-subject first cohort, were the donors. This rearrangement joins TRBV6-5 to TRBJ2-3; 9 bases line up with TRBD1. Sequenced: PBMCs. The sequence was collected from a woman aged 18-29 years in good health and CMV-seropositive. CDR3 DNA sequence: TGTGCCAGCAGCGGACAGGGGACAGATACGCAGTATTTT. It translates to CASSGQGTDTQYF.